This TCR beta chain was sequenced during a study of cytotoxic CD8 clonotypes in ibrutinib-treated CLL. CDR1 and CDR2 from the germline V gene are LGHNA and YNFKEQ. The CDR3 covers 13 residues. V gave up 5 bases and J gave up 2 bases, with 9 bases separating them. This clone was seen repeatedly, ten times or more. Its antigen is not known. Study-wide results and caveats: An increase in clonality occurred at ibrutinib response, followed by a return toward baseline at progression.

Method: immunoSEQ multiplex PCR; TCRdb's copy keeps in-frame clones and lacks some. The repertoire has approximately 92,000 clones, over 60% of them found once; the top ten carry just under 25%. The TCR was taken from a human donor with chronic lymphocytic leukemia. The material sequenced was PBMCs, taken after 24 months of ibrutinib treatment. The rearrangement joins TRBV4-2 to TRBJ1-2; D call uncertain. The CDR3, as DNA: TGTGCCAGCAGCTTAGACGGGAACTATGGCTACACCTTC. Translation: CASSLDGNYGYTF.